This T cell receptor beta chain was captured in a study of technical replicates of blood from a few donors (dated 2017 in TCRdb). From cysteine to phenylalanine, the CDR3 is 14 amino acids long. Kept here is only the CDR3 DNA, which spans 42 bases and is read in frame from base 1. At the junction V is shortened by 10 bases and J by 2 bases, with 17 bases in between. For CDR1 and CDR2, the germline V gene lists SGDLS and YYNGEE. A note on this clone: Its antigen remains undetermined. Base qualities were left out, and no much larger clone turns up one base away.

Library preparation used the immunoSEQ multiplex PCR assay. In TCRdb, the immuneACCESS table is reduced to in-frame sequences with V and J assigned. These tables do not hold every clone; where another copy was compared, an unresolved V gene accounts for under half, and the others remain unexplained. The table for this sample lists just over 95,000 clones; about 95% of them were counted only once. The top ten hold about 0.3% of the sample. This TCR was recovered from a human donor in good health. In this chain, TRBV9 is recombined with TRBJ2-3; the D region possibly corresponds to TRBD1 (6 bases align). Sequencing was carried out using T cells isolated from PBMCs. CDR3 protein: CASERGRATDTQYF. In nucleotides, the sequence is TGTGCCTCCGAAAGGGGGAGAGCCACAGATACGCAGTATTTT.